The T cell receptor (beta chain) described here comes from a study of blood T cell repertoires in COVID-19 (dated by TCRdb to 2019 to 2021). The study in broad terms: Samples covering the acute and convalescent phases of COVID-19 were provided by collaborators in the United States, Italy and Spain. The prospective study material was composed of cDNA or gDNA derived from T cells, B-cell-depleted T cells, or PBMCs. Subjects who had been exposed to COVID-19, were actively infected with it, or had recovered from it provided the deeply sampled blood TCRbeta repertoires that made up the dataset. The repertoires were released in a freely available public database meant as a resource for research on the immune response to SARS-CoV-2. The samples were drawn from two sources: the first 160 participants of the ongoing ImmuneRACE study, and some 1,300 subjects contributed by 6 global collaborators. A de-identified subject ID, COVID-19 status, age in years and sex were almost always included in the sample metadata. Where available, HLA class I and class II types were obtained from metadata supplied by the sample provider rather than from assay-based typing.

Note on this clone: Its antigen is still unknown. No base-level quality is on record; no much larger clone is a single base apart.

The collaborating institutions used their own protocols to collect whole blood in K2EDTA tubes. Collaborator samples were shipped for TCRbeta analysis as frozen whole blood, isolated PBMCs, or DNA extracted from either sample type. Looking up the germline V gene yields CDR1 SGDLS and CDR2 YYNGEE. For this chain, trimming is 3 bases at the V end and 0 bases at the J end, and the number of junction bases without a gene match is 4. The CDR3, cysteine through phenylalanine, is 15 amino acids long. Only the CDR3 part of the read is kept: 45 bases, read in frame from the first base. General study outcomes and caveats: The amount of clinical and demographic metadata varied by source and participant and was provided uncurated.

The immunoSEQ Assay, a bias-controlled multiplex PCR, was used to amplify TCRbeta CDR3 regions from genomic DNA. The paper's data handling went like this. Nucleated cell counts per sample were estimated from amplification of reference gene primers within the assay. To quantify the absolute abundance of each unique TCRbeta CDR3 rearrangement, sequence reads were collapsed and filtered. For each sample, productive Simpson clonality was calculated as the square root of Simpson's diversity index over productive rearrangements. Held by TCRdb, this immuneACCESS table contains in-frame sequences only and omits some clones. Under half of the omission traces to an unresolved V gene where checked; the cause of the rest is unknown. The V and J calls and clone size come from that table; D and trimming were worked out from the DNA. The sample contains roughly 140,000 clones, 70% to 90% of them found a single time. The ten largest clones capture around 26% of the sample.

This sequence was found in a human donor in a cohort sampled during active COVID-19. The sequencing input was peripheral blood. The chain joins TRBV9 to TRBJ2-3, with 7 central nucleotides matching TRBD2. The nucleotides are TGTGCCAGCAGCGCCGGGGGAGGGAGCACAGATACGCAGTATTTT. It codes for CASSAGGGSTDTQYF.